Below, 28 T cell receptor beta chains from the same sample are listed, as sequenced in a study of response to subunit inactivated influenza vaccine. Each CDR3 protein gets one entry after TCRdb re-called the RT-PCR reads with MiXCR. In the table there are 700,000 to 800,000 distinct CDR3 sequences, 15% to 20% of which are singletons. Here the sequenced sample was PBMCs from blood, taken about 5 days after vaccination. The receptors stem from a man aged 45-65 years who received an inactivated influenza vaccine.

In the case of this clonotype: Its ends do not fully match the called genes, so a read error is possible. The chain carries TRBV12-3 or TRBV12-4 and TRBJ2-1; D gene ambiguous. The CDR3 runs 14 residues. CDR3 in amino acids: CASSDALYYNEHFF. For the CDR3, the DNA is TGTGCCAGCAGTGATGCGCTGTACTACAATGAGCACTTCTTC.

The genes are TRBV6-1 and TRBJ2-1, with D perhaps assigned TRBD1 or TRBD2 (6 bases each). The CDR3 spans 15 residues. V was trimmed by 5 bases and J by 9 bases, leaving 20 bases between them. Germline V lookup: CDR1 MNHNS, CDR2 SASEGT. The CDR3 protein is CASSPTLGGRGEQFF. The CDR3 region has the DNA TGTGCCAGCAGTCCCACCTTGGGGGGCCGAGGTGAGCAGTTCTTC.

A few counts support this clonotype. The chain links TRBV5-8 to TRBJ2-5, with TRBD1 identical over 7 bases. Germline V CDR1 and CDR2: SGHTS, YDEGEE. The CDR3 covers 16 residues. V dropped 0 bases and J dropped 5; count of bases not matched to a gene: 10. DNA of the CDR3: TGTGCCAGCAGCTTGGGTACAGGGGTGGGATTGGAGACCCAGTACTTC. It specifies CASSLGTGVGLETQYF.

This clonotype was seen a single time. V usage is TRBV5-7 and J usage is TRBJ2-7; D is unresolved. TRBV5-7 carries the ORF label, with uncertain function. Trimming pared 4 bases from V and 3 bases from J, leaving 11 bases between. This CDR3 spans 13 amino acids. DNA for the CDR3: TGTGCCAGCAGCCTGGACGGTGTCTACGAGCAGTACTTC. Protein: CASSLDGVYEQYF.

This clonotype was seen only a few times. The chain has TRBV20-1 and TRBJ2-3; 8 bases match TRBD2. Trimming removed 5 bases from V and 3 bases from J; junction bases left unmatched: 7. From germline, CDR1 is DFQATT and CDR2 SNEGSKA (reference sequence). This CDR3 spans 14 amino acids. CDR3 in DNA: TGCAGTGCTCCCGGGGGGGAGAGGACAGATACGCAGTATTTT. It codes for CSAPGGERTDTQYF.

Ten or more counts support this clonotype. The V call is TRBV12-3 or TRBV12-4, the J call TRBJ2-3, with 9 bases fitting TRBD2. This CDR3 is built from 15 residues. V gave up 5 bases and J gave up 0 bases; unmatched junction bases: 3. Here the CDR3 reads CASSPSGESTDTQYF. CDR3 in DNA: TGTGCCAGCAGTCCTAGCGGGGAGAGCACAGATACGCAGTATTTT.

This clonotype turned up a few times. The chain uses TRBV5-5 and TRBJ2-3, with TRBD1 as a possible D gene (6 bases). The CDR3 consists of 14 residues. Per the germline V gene, CDR1 is SGHKS and CDR2 is YYEKEE (reference sequence). V gave up 3 bases and J gave up 2 bases, with 10 bases separating them. CDR3 nucleotide sequence: TGTGCCAGCAGCTACAGGGACCTCACAGATACGCAGTATTTT. Amino acids: CASSYRDLTDTQYF.

The chain combines TRBV4-3 with TRBJ1-2, with 10 bases that match TRBD1. This CDR3 is 19 amino acids long. Germline V lookup: CDR1 LGHNA, CDR2 YSLEER. Trimming cost V 1 base and J 4 bases; bases outside gene matches: 15. The CDR3 sequence is CASSQAAGTGVSLGYGYTF. In DNA form, the CDR3 reads TGCGCCAGCAGCCAAGCGGCGGGGACAGGGGTATCCTTAGGCTATGGCTACACCTTC.

The rearrangement uses TRBV4-2 and TRBJ2-7; D is ambiguous. V lost 3 bases to trimming and J lost 0 bases, with 9 bases between them. Germline lookup yields CDR1 LGHNA and CDR2 YNFKEQ. CDR3 length equals 14 residues. The CDR3 bases are TGTGCCAGCAGCCAGGTGTCGGTCTCCTACGAGCAGTACTTC. Its translation is CASSQVSVSYEQYF.

The chain has TRBV28 and TRBJ2-3, with 9 positions matching TRBD2. CDR1 and CDR2 from the germline V gene are MDHEN and SYDVKM. Losses at the gene ends were 5 bases for V and 3 bases for J; bases not matched to a gene: 6. The CDR3 length is 15 residues. The CDR3 DNA reads TGTGCCAGCAGTAGGCGGGGGGGCGGTACAGATACGCAGTATTTT. This sequence encodes CASSRRGGGTDTQYF.

The genes are TRBV5-1 and TRBJ1-2; tentatively, D is TRBD1 (5 bases). CDR3 size: 14 residues. Germline loops: CDR1 SGHRS, CDR2 YFSETQ. Trimming took 5 bases from V and 2 from J, leaving 13 bases between them. The CDR3 DNA follows: TGCGCCAGCAGATCCCCAGGGCCCAACTATGGCTACACCTTC. Its translation is CASRSPGPNYGYTF.

This clonotype was counted only a few times. The chain is built from TRBV29-1 and TRBJ1-1, with D possibly TRBD1 on 5 matching bases. Between the trimmed V and J ends, which lost 2 bases and 1 base, there was a span of 8 bases. The CDR3 sequence is 13 residues long. Germline V gene lookup returns CDR1 SQVTM and CDR2 ANQGSEA. The DNA of the CDR3 is TGCAGCGTTGAAAGGGACCCGAACACTGAAGCTTTCTTT. The encoded protein is CSVERDPNTEAFF.

The chain is built from TRBV2 and TRBJ2-3; the D gene is possibly TRBD2 (6 bases). Trimming removed 7 bases at V and 2 bases at J, with 10 bases between. The germline V gene has CDR1 SNHLY and CDR2 FYNNEI. The CDR3 has 13 residues. DNA of the CDR3: TGTGCCAGCAAGGGCGGGACCACAGATACGCAGTATTTT. Encoded protein: CASKGGTTDTQYF.

J is TRBJ2-5 and V is TRBV5-1; D may be TRBD1 (5 bases). Trimming removed 3 bases from V and 5 bases from J, with 14 bases in between. CDR3 size: 14 residues. Germline-derived CDR1 and CDR2 are SGHRS and YFSETQ. This chain's CDR3 is CASSSGGAGETQYF. Here the CDR3 DNA reads TGCGCCAGCAGCTCTGGTGGGGCAGGGGAGACCCAGTACTTC.

This clonotype was counted a few times. The chain links TRBV15 to TRBJ2-1; 8 bases are a match to TRBD2. V gave up 5 bases and J gave up 2 bases; unmatched junction bases: 11. Looked up from germline, CDR1 is LNHNV and CDR2 is YYDKDF (reference sequence). This CDR3 has 17 residues. DNA of the CDR3: TGTGCCACCAGCGGTTGGCTAGCGGGTGCCACCTACAATGAGCAGTTCTTC. The encoded protein is CATSGWLAGATYNEQFF. The full variable domain, its missing parts supplied by reference TRBV15 and TRBJ2-1, is DAMVIQNPRYQVTQFGKPVTLSCSQTLNHNVMYWYQQKSSQAPKLLFHYYDKDFNNEADTPDNFQSRRPNTSFCFLDIRSPGLGDTAMYLCATSGWLAGATYNEQFFGPGTRLTVL.

This clonotype was detected a few times. This chain links TRBV4-2 with TRBJ1-5; D is perhaps TRBD1 (6 bases). Germline CDR1 is LGHNA and CDR2 is YNFKEQ. Trimming removed 0 bases at V and 0 bases at J, with 9 bases between. This CDR3 is built from 16 residues. The CDR3: CASSQESGDSNQPQHF. The CDR3 DNA follows: TGTGCCAGCAGCCAAGAGTCAGGGGATAGCAATCAGCCCCAGCATTTT.

CDR3 bases: TGCAGTGCTACCCATCTGGGCGGGGAGCTGTTTTTT. This translates into CSATHLGGELFF. The chain is built from TRBV20-1 and TRBJ2-2; D call uncertain. This CDR3 has 12 amino acids. CDR1 is DFQATT, CDR2 SNEGSKA, per germline (reference sequence). The ends were cut back, 4 bases at V and 7 bases at J, with 10 bases in the middle.

The genes are TRBV11-2 and TRBJ2-3; TRBD2 is a possible D gene (6 bases). This CDR3 is built from 18 residues. V was trimmed by 1 base and J by 0 bases, leaving 17 bases between them. CDR1 is SGHAT, CDR2 FQNNGV, per germline. The CDR3 DNA follows: TGTGCCAGCAGCTTAGTTGGGGTCGGGGAGGCTAGCACAGATACGCAGTATTTT. Amino acids: CASSLVGVGEASTDTQYF.

This chain connects TRBV27 to TRBJ2-1, with D possibly being TRBD2 (5 bases). Germline V gives CDR1 MNHEY, CDR2 SMNVEV (reference sequence). The CDR3 consists of 19 residues. Deletions cut 2 bases from V and 7 bases from J, with 27 bases between. CDR3 region: CASSLLTRYVAGERNEQFF. CDR3 in DNA: TGTGCCAGCAGTTTACTTACGAGGTATGTCGCCGGCGAGCGGAATGAGCAGTTCTTC.

The chain couples TRBV5-1 to TRBJ2-5; D remains unclear. Trimming shortened V by 3 bases and J by 3 bases, and 12 bases separated the two germline ends. CDR3 size: 14 residues. The germline V gene encodes CDR1 SGHRS and CDR2 YFSETQ. The CDR3 bases are TGCGCCAGCAGCTCCCAGCCCACCAAAGAGACCCAGTACTTC. It yields the protein CASSSQPTKETQYF.

This clonotype was found a few times. The chain employs TRBV12-3 or TRBV12-4 and TRBJ1-2; D perhaps matches TRBD1 (6 bases). The CDR3 length is 15 residues. V lost 1 base, J lost 5 bases, and 14 bases lay in between. CDR3 sequence reads: CASSLGGGRPYGYTF. The CDR3 nucleotides are TGTGCCAGCAGTTTAGGCGGGGGCCGGCCGTATGGCTACACCTTC.

This clonotype appeared a few times. The CDR3 region is CSAIRDQPNQPQHF. The CDR3, as DNA: TGCAGTGCTATCCGGGACCAGCCCAATCAGCCCCAGCATTTT. This sequence joins TRBV20-1 and TRBJ1-5; D may be TRBD1 (5 bases). V was trimmed by 4 bases and J by 3 bases, leaving 13 bases between them. The CDR3 sequence is 14 residues long. Germline V gives CDR1 DFQATT, CDR2 SNEGSKA (reference sequence).

V and J are TRBV11-1 and TRBJ2-1, with 9 bases identical to TRBD1. CDR1 is SGHAT and CDR2 is FQDESV in the germline V gene (reference sequence). J lost 7 bases, V lost 7 bases, and 17 bases had no gene match. The CDR3 length is 17 residues. The CDR3 nucleotides are TGTGCCAGCACCCCTAGGGGCGTGACAGGGGGGTTTAATGAGCAGTTCTTC. Amino acid sequence: CASTPRGVTGGFNEQFF.

This clonotype has only a few counts. The chain employs TRBV18 and TRBJ1-6; D is unclear. This CDR3 comprises 15 residues. Trimming cost V 2 bases and J 1 base, with 6 bases left between them. CDR1 and CDR2 (germline): KGHSH, LQKENI. The CDR3 here is CASSPGRSYNSPLHF. CDR3 sequence (DNA): TGTGCCAGCTCACCAGGGAGATCCTATAATTCACCCCTCCACTTT.

This clonotype has ten or more counts. The V and J genes are TRBV12-3 or TRBV12-4 and TRBJ1-6; no firm D call. The CDR3 is 13 amino acids. The V end was cut by 0 bases, the J end by 12 bases, with 9 bases between. The DNA for the CDR3 is TGTGCCAGCAGTTTAGCGACCCCTGGACCCCTCCACTTT. Protein sequence: CASSLATPGPLHF.

V and J are TRBV28 and TRBJ1-1, with TRBD1 identical over 8 bases. V dropped 3 bases and J dropped 0; count of bases not matched to a gene: 3. The length of the CDR3 is 15 residues. Germline-derived CDR1 and CDR2 are MDHEN and SYDVKM. The CDR3: CASSFWDRLNTEAFF. The CDR3 DNA is TGTGCCAGCAGTTTCTGGGACAGGCTGAACACTGAAGCTTTCTTT.

This rearrangement joins TRBV4-2 to TRBJ1-5; the D gene is possibly TRBD1 (5 bases). Germline V lookup: CDR1 LGHNA, CDR2 YNFKEQ. V lost 2 bases and J 4 bases, leaving 9 bases between the germline ends. This CDR3 is 14 amino acids long. The CDR3 nucleotides read TGTGCCAGCAGCCAAAGCAGGGAAAATCAGCCCCAGCATTTT. This translates into CASSQSRENQPQHF.

This clonotype occurred a few times. The chain recombines TRBV30 with TRBJ2-3, with D tentatively TRBD2 (6 bases). The CDR3 consists of 14 residues. Trimming shortened V by 0 bases and J by 7 bases, and 14 bases separated the two germline ends. Germline V gene data show CDR1 as GTSNPN and CDR2 as SVGIG (reference sequence). This CDR3 reads CAWSVLVAGNTQYF. In DNA, the CDR3 is TGTGCCTGGAGTGTACTTGTCGCGGGAAATACGCAGTATTTT.